What follows are 2 T cell receptor beta chains derived from one specimen sequenced in a study of blood T cell repertoires in COVID-19. Here immunoSEQ multiplex PCR was the method, and the copy in TCRdb shows in-frame clones only, minus some. The sample contains 450,000 or so clones, 80% to 90% of which appear only once. The sample consisted of peripheral blood. Source of these receptors: a young man with COVID-19, enrolled during active disease.

This sequence joins TRBV2 and TRBJ2-3, with 11 bases that match TRBD2. Germline V gene sequence: CDR1 SNHLY, CDR2 FYNNEI. CDR3 length: 16 residues. V shed 7 bases, J shed 5 bases, and the junction held 11 bases outside the gene matches. Written as DNA, the CDR3 is TGTGCCAGCATAGTAGCGGGAGGGCCGGGTATAGATACGCAGTATTTT. This sequence encodes CASIVAGGPGIDTQYF.

CDR3 in amino acids: CASSLVATPSPLHF. The CDR3 nucleotides read TGCGCCAGCAGCTTGGTGGCCACCCCTTCACCCCTCCACTTT. The V call is TRBV5-1, the J call TRBJ1-6, with unresolved D. Trimming left V 0 bases short and J 9 bases short, with 10 bases between. Germline V gives CDR1 SGHRS, CDR2 YFSETQ. The CDR3 has 14 amino acids. The full variable domain, in which reference TRBV5-1 and TRBJ1-6 provide the parts outside the CDR3, is KAGVTQTPRYLIKTRGQQVTLSCSPISGHRSVSWYQQTPGQGLQFLFEYFSETQRNKGNFPGRFSGRQFSNSRSEMNVSTLELGDSALYLCASSLVATPSPLHFGNGTRLTVT.